One and the same sample provided the 31 T cell receptor beta chains below, sequenced in a study of blood T cell repertoires in COVID-19 (dated by TCRdb to the early 2020s). To prepare the library, the immunoSEQ multiplex PCR assay was applied. The clones in this table, taken by TCRdb from immuneACCESS, are in-frame only. Not every clone is retained; where verified, under half of the shortfall comes from an unresolved V gene, and the cause of the rest is unknown. This sample comprises roughly 200,000 clones, more than 75% of them detected only once. Roughly 7.2% of the sample rests with the top ten. Sequenced material: PBMCs or T cells enriched from blood (not recorded which). The receptors stem from a man aged 30-40 years in a cohort exposed to, infected with or recovered from COVID-19 (not recorded which).

This clone was observed once. The chain uses TRBV29-1 and TRBJ1-1; 7 positions agree with TRBD1. This CDR3 is built from 16 residues. Germline V gives CDR1 SQVTM, CDR2 ANQGSEA. V shed 7 bases, J shed 1 base, and the junction held 15 bases outside the gene matches. The CDR3 protein is CSGRAHRQGWNTEAFF. CDR3 sequence (DNA): TGCAGCGGGCGAGCCCACCGACAGGGATGGAACACTGAAGCTTTCTTT. Looking up the rest from reference TRBV29-1 and TRBJ1-1 gives the full variable domain: SAVISQKPSRDICQRGTSLTIQCQVDSQVTMMFWYRQQPGQSLTLIATANQGSEATYESGFVIDKFPISRPNLTFSTLTVSNMSPEDSSIYLCSGRAHRQGWNTEAFFGQGTRLTVV.

V usage is TRBV14 and J usage is TRBJ2-1; 8 bases match TRBD2. The ends lost 6 bases at V and 8 bases at J; junction bases unmatched: 18. This CDR3 region has 17 residues. The V gene's germline CDR1 is SGHDN and CDR2 FVKESK. DNA of the CDR3: TGTGCCAGCAGTTCCACCGGGACTAGTATTTTTTCCTATGAGCAGTTCTTC. Translating it yields CASSSTGTSIFSYEQFF.

The chain recombines TRBV19 with TRBJ1-5; 12 bases fit TRBD1. Germline CDR1 LNHDA, CDR2 SQIVND (reference sequence). After removal of 5 bases from V and 11 bases from J, the junction contained 10 bases not matched to a gene. The CDR3 is 15 amino acids. In DNA, the CDR3 is TGTGCCAGTAGTGGGGGGACAGGGGGCGGTTTGGCCCAGCATTTT. Residues: CASSGGTGGGLAQHF.

V gene TRBV19 combines with J gene TRBJ2-2; 8 bases are a match to TRBD2. Germline CDR1 reads LNHDA; CDR2 reads SQIVND (reference sequence). This CDR3 has 15 residues. Unmatched junction bases numbered 2, after V lost 2 bases and J lost 3 bases. CDR3 bases: TGTGCCAGTAGTATATACGGGGGGGACACCGGGGAGCTGTTTTTT. Translation gives CASSIYGGDTGELFF. Filled out from reference TRBV19 and TRBJ2-2, the complete variable domain reads DGGITQSPKYLFRKEGQNVTLSCEQNLNHDAMYWYRQDPGQGLRLIYYSQIVNDFQKGDIAEGYSVSREKKESFPLTVTSAQKNPTAFYLCASSIYGGDTGELFFGEGSRLTVL.

The chain combines TRBV7-6 with TRBJ2-7, with 8 bases aligning to TRBD1. Germline values: CDR1 SGHVS, CDR2 FNYEAQ. V shed 4 bases, J shed 6 bases, and the junction held 14 bases outside the gene matches. CDR3 size: 16 residues. This chain's CDR3 is CASSSQGGQLTGEQYF. For the CDR3, the DNA is TGTGCCAGCAGCTCACAGGGGGGCCAACTCACGGGCGAGCAGTACTTC.

The chain is built from TRBV9 and TRBJ2-7; 8 positions agree with TRBD2. The CDR3 has 15 amino acids. Germline trimming cut 4 bases from V and 3 bases from J; bases unmatched to any gene: 9. From germline, CDR1 is SGDLS and CDR2 YYNGEE. CDR3 sequence: CASSPWESGSYEQYF. Here the CDR3 DNA reads TGTGCCAGCAGCCCTTGGGAAAGCGGGAGCTACGAGCAGTACTTC.

The V and J genes are TRBV12-5 and TRBJ2-3; D possibly corresponds to TRBD2 (6 bases). CDR1 LGHNT and CDR2 FRNRAP come from the germline V gene. The CDR3 runs to 17 residues. With 0 bases removed from V and 3 bases from J, the gap between germline ends came to 16 bases. Here the CDR3 reads CASGLVLGGGWTDTQYF. CDR3 coding DNA: TGTGCTAGTGGTTTGGTATTGGGGGGAGGTTGGACAGATACGCAGTATTTT.

The chain joins TRBV10-3 to TRBJ1-2; the match to TRBD1 covers 7 bases. The length of the CDR3 is 14 residues. The V gene end was trimmed by 6 bases and the J gene end by 8 bases; junction bases not matched to a gene: 12. The germline V gene has CDR1 ENHRY and CDR2 SYGVKD. The DNA of the CDR3 is TGTGCCATCAGCCCCACAGGGGACGATGCGGGCTACACCTTC. Amino acids: CAISPTGDDAGYTF.

The V and J genes are TRBV7-3 and TRBJ2-1, with TRBD1 as a possible D gene (6 bases). Trimming took off 5 bases at V and 9 bases at J, with 17 bases between the two ends. The CDR3 runs to 14 residues. The V gene's germline CDR1 is SGHTA and CDR2 FQGTGA. As DNA, the CDR3 is TGTGCCAGCAGCCCAGAGCCCCAGGGGAGTGAGCAGTTCTTC. Its protein product is CASSPEPQGSEQFF.

CDR3 in amino acids: CASGRTDKYTEAFF. The CDR3 nucleotides are TGTGCCAGCGGACGGACAGACAAGTACACTGAAGCTTTCTTT. The V and J genes are TRBV6-5 and TRBJ1-1; a possible D gene is TRBD1 (6 bases). The CDR3 sequence is 14 residues long. V lost 8 bases, J lost 3 bases, and 16 bases lay in between. The germline gives CDR1 MNHEY, CDR2 SVGAGI.

This clone was found a few times. The genes are TRBV4-1 and TRBJ2-7; a weak D match, TRBD2 (6 bases). Between the trimmed V and J ends, which lost 2 bases and 1 base, there was a span of 18 bases. The CDR3 loop spans 17 amino acids. Germline loops: CDR1 MGHRA, CDR2 YSYEKL. CDR3 bases: TGCGCCAGCAGCCAATTACCCTGGGGGGTCCCTTCCTACGAGCAGTACTTC. Amino acid sequence: CASSQLPWGVPSYEQYF.

The chain couples TRBV7-2 to TRBJ1-1; no firm D call. The germline V gene has CDR1 SGHTA and CDR2 FQGNSA. Trimming pared 2 bases from V and 8 bases from J, leaving 15 bases between. There are 14 residues in the CDR3. The CDR3 nucleotides are TGTGCCAGCAGCTTACGGCAGGTAATTCAAGAAGCTTTCTTT. Its translation: CASSLRQVIQEAFF.

V is TRBV7-8 and J is TRBJ1-2; TRBD1 agrees at 7 bases. V shed 5 bases, J shed 2 bases, and the junction held 2 bases outside the gene matches. Germline lookup yields CDR1 SGHVS and CDR2 FQNEAQ. This CDR3 spans 13 amino acids. CDR3: CASSPGQNYGYTF. DNA for the CDR3: TGTGCCAGCAGCCCGGGACAGAACTATGGCTACACCTTC. Full variable domain (outside the CDR3, taken from reference TRBV7-8 and TRBJ1-2): GAGVSQSPRYKVAKRGQDVALRCDPISGHVSLFWYQQALGQGPEFLTYFQNEAQLDKSGLPSDRFFAERPEGSVSTLKIQRTQQEDSAVYLCASSPGQNYGYTFGSGTRLTVV.

V and J are TRBV6-5 and TRBJ2-3; possibly TRBD2 for D (6 bases). Germline assignment: CDR1 MNHEY and CDR2 SVGAGI. V was cut by 1 base and J by 4 bases, with 15 bases left in between. The CDR3 sequence is 16 residues long. CDR3 in amino acids: CASSYLGGLGPDTQYF. For the CDR3, the DNA is TGTGCCAGCAGTTACTTGGGGGGACTTGGCCCAGATACGCAGTATTTT.

The J gene is TRBJ2-2, the V gene TRBV28, with 9 bases identical to TRBD2. This CDR3 has 19 amino acids. With V trimmed by 4 bases and J by 6 bases, 18 bases remained unmatched. CDR1 is MDHEN, CDR2 SYDVKM, per germline. In DNA, the CDR3 is TGTGCCAGCAGTTCCCCGGCAGCGGGAGGACATCAAACTGCCGGGGAGCTGTTTTTT. Protein sequence: CASSSPAAGGHQTAGELFF.

The genes are TRBV4-1 and TRBJ2-1; 14 bases agree with TRBD2. The CDR3 covers 18 residues. Germline-derived CDR1 and CDR2 are MGHRA and YSYEKL. V lost 5 bases and J lost 0; bases outside the gene matches: 6. This CDR3 reads CASSSTGTSGSSYNEQFF. CDR3 sequence (DNA): TGCGCCAGCAGCAGCACCGGGACTAGCGGGAGCTCCTACAATGAGCAGTTCTTC.

The chain employs TRBV28 and TRBJ2-1; no clear D. Germline values: CDR1 MDHEN, CDR2 SYDVKM. Trimming stripped 8 bases from V and 4 bases from J, with 12 bases between. The CDR3 has 13 amino acids. The CDR3 reads CASLRVTYNEQFF. CDR3 nucleotides: TGTGCCAGCTTACGGGTGACGTACAATGAGCAGTTCTTC.

Notes on this clone: A much bigger clone sits one base away, suggesting this may be a read error. Additional DNA sequences in this sample encode the identical CDR3. The chain has TRBV7-8 and TRBJ2-3; D is uncertain. This CDR3 spans 13 amino acids. Germline CDR1 reads SGHVS; CDR2 reads FQNEAQ. Written as DNA, the CDR3 is TGTGCCAGCAGTTTAGTCAACACAGATACGCAGTATTTT. Amino acids: CASSLVNTDTQYF.

V and J are TRBV4-3 and TRBJ2-7, with 7 bases lining up with TRBD2. The CDR3 spans 17 residues. Germline V gives CDR1 LGHNA, CDR2 YSLEER. The V segment lost 0 bases and the J segment 1 base; nucleotides outside the gene matches: 9. The CDR3 protein is CASSQDLSSGSSYEQYF. CDR3 nucleotide sequence: TGCGCCAGCAGCCAAGACTTGTCTAGCGGATCTTCCTACGAGCAGTACTTC.

The chain joins TRBV15 to TRBJ1-5; the D gene is possibly TRBD1 (6 bases). V lost 3 bases and J 4 bases, leaving 16 bases between the germline ends. CDR3 length equals 16 residues. Looked up from germline, CDR1 is LNHNV and CDR2 is YYDKDF (reference sequence). The CDR3 nucleotides read TGTGCCACCAGCAGTTCCACGGGACAAACAAATCAGCCCCAGCATTTT. It encodes CATSSSTGQTNQPQHF.

The CDR3 here is CASSLVGPNTGELFF. The CDR3, as DNA: TGCGCCAGCAGCTTGGTGGGGCCGAACACCGGGGAGCTGTTTTTT. The rearrangement links TRBV5-1 to TRBJ2-2; D is possibly TRBD1 (5 bases). Germline loops: CDR1 SGHRS, CDR2 YFSETQ. The CDR3 is 15 residues long. The germline V and J ends were trimmed by 0 bases and 0 bases, with 6 bases remaining between them.

V and J are TRBV13 and TRBJ2-3; tentatively, D is TRBD2 (6 bases). The CDR3 sequence is 20 residues long. V lost 2 bases, J lost 5 bases, and 29 bases lay in between. CDR1 PRHDT and CDR2 FYEKMQ come from the germline V gene (reference sequence). CDR3 in DNA: TGTGCCAGCAGCTTACTCAGATCGGGTGTAGGCGGGATTGTTTTAGATACGCAGTATTTT. Its protein is CASSLLRSGVGGIVLDTQYF.

V and J are TRBV25-1 and TRBJ1-1; perhaps TRBD1 as D (6 bases). Germline loops: CDR1 MGHDK, CDR2 SYGVNS. Trimming took off 8 bases at V and 0 bases at J, with 10 bases between the two ends. The CDR3 is 13 amino acids. CDR3: CASHGQMNTEAFF. CDR3 DNA: TGTGCCAGCCACGGACAGATGAACACTGAAGCTTTCTTT.

CDR3 residues: CASILAGTYEQYF. CDR3 coding DNA: TGTGCCAGCATTCTAGCGGGAACCTACGAGCAGTACTTC. The chain couples TRBV11-2 to TRBJ2-7; 9 nucleotides agree with TRBD2. Germline V gene lookup returns CDR1 SGHAT and CDR2 FQNNGV. After removal of 7 bases from V and 2 bases from J, the junction contained 3 bases not matched to a gene. The CDR3 covers 13 residues. The complete variable domain, with remaining parts taken from reference TRBV11-2 and TRBJ2-7, reads EAGVAQSPRYKIIEKRQSVAFWCNPISGHATLYWYQQILGQGPKLLIQFQNNGVVDDSQLPKDRFSAERLKGVDSTLKIQPAKLEDSAVYLCASILAGTYEQYFGPGTRLTVT.

The genes are TRBV19 and TRBJ2-7; 10 bases map to TRBD1. Germline V gives CDR1 LNHDA, CDR2 SQIVND (reference sequence). V trimming: 5 bases; J trimming: 3 bases; junction bases outside the gene matches: 4. The CDR3 runs 14 residues. Here the CDR3 DNA reads TGTGCCAGTAGTTCGGGACAGGGGTTCTACGAGCAGTACTTC. Its protein is CASSSGQGFYEQYF.

J is TRBJ1-5 and V is TRBV19; tentative D call: TRBD1 (5 bases). CDR1 LNHDA and CDR2 SQIVND come from the germline V gene (reference sequence). Trimming removed 6 bases from V and 11 bases from J, with 11 bases in between. The CDR3 loop spans 11 amino acids. The CDR3 is CASRDWGAQHF. CDR3 sequence (DNA): TGTGCCAGTAGGGATTGGGGGGCCCAGCATTTT.

J is TRBJ2-7 and V is TRBV6-5; 10 nucleotides line up with TRBD2. This CDR3 comprises 15 residues. V shed 7 bases, J shed 5 bases, and the junction held 11 bases outside the gene matches. Per the germline V gene, CDR1 is MNHEY and CDR2 is SVGAGI. The CDR3 DNA sequence: TGTGCCAGCACCCCGCCTCTAGCGGGAGTTCACGAGCAGTACTTC. This codes for CASTPPLAGVHEQYF.

The chain joins TRBV7-2 to TRBJ2-5; possibly TRBD1 for D (6 bases). This CDR3 contains 14 residues. Germline V CDR1 and CDR2: SGHTA, FQGNSA. The V and J ends lost 4 bases and 3 bases respectively, with 12 bases between them. The CDR3 protein is CASSSSRTEETQYF. As DNA, the CDR3 is TGTGCCAGCAGCTCCTCCCGGACAGAAGAGACCCAGTACTTC.

The J gene is TRBJ1-2, the V gene TRBV20-1; D gene uncertain. The CDR3 length is 13 residues. V shed 3 bases and J shed 3 bases, with 11 bases lying between them. Per germline, CDR1 DFQATT and CDR2 SNEGSKA (reference sequence). The CDR3 nucleotides are TGCAGTGCTAGTACCAACCAGGACTATGGCTACACCTTC. This codes for CSASTNQDYGYTF.

V gene TRBV18 combines with J gene TRBJ2-5, with no clear D. V lost 2 bases and J 5 bases, leaving 9 bases between the germline ends. Germline assignment: CDR1 KGHSH and CDR2 LQKENI. This CDR3 has 13 residues. The CDR3 here is CASSPDNTETQYF. The CDR3 DNA is TGTGCCAGCTCACCAGACAATACGGAGACCCAGTACTTC.

This sequence joins TRBV5-1 and TRBJ2-1; D unclear. V dropped 1 base and J dropped 0 bases, with 8 bases sitting between them. This CDR3 is 15 amino acids long. Germline-derived CDR1 and CDR2 are SGHRS and YFSETQ. CDR3 region: CASSLTYSSYNEQFF. The CDR3 DNA follows: TGCGCCAGCAGCTTGACCTATAGCTCCTACAATGAGCAGTTCTTC. The variable domain in full, with the rest retrieved from reference TRBV5-1 and TRBJ2-1, is KAGVTQTPRYLIKTRGQQVTLSCSPISGHRSVSWYQQTPGQGLQFLFEYFSETQRNKGNFPGRFSGRQFSNSRSEMNVSTLELGDSALYLCASSLTYSSYNEQFFGPGTRLTVL.